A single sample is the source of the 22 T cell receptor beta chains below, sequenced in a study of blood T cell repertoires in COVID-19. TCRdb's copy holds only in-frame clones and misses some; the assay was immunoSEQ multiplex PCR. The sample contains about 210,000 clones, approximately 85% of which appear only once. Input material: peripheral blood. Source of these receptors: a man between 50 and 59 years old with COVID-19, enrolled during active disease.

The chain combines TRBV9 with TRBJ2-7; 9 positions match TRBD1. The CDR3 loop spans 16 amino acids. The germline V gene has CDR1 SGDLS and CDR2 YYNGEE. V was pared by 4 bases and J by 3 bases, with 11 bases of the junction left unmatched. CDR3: CASSSDPGQGFYEQYF. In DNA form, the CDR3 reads TGTGCCAGCAGCTCAGATCCGGGACAGGGTTTCTACGAGCAGTACTTC.

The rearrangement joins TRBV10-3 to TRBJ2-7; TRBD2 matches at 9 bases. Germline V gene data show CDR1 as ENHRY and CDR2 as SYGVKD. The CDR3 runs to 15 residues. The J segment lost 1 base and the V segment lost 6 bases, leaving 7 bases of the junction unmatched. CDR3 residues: CAISRLADPSYEQYF. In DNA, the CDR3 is TGTGCCATCAGCCGACTAGCGGACCCTTCCTACGAGCAGTACTTC.

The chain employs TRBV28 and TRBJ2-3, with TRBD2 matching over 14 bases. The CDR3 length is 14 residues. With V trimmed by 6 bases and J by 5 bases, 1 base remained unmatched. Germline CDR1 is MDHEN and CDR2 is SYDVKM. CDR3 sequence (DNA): TGTGCCAGCAGGACTAGCGGGGGGGGAGATACGCAGTATTTT. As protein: CASRTSGGGDTQYF.

This CDR3 reads CASRPLFLSSYGYTF. The CDR3 DNA is TGTGCCAGCAGGCCGTTGTTTCTATCCTCCTATGGCTACACCTTC. The chain combines TRBV27 with TRBJ1-2; D is ambiguous. The length of the CDR3 is 15 residues. With 6 bases removed from V and 4 bases from J, the gap between germline ends came to 18 bases. CDR1 MNHEY and CDR2 SMNVEV come from the germline V gene (reference sequence).

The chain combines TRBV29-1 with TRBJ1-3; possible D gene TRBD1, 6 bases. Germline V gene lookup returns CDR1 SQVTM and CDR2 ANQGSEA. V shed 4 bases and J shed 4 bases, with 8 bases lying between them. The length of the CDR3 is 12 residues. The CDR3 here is CSVGQDGNTIYF. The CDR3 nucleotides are TGCAGCGTTGGACAGGACGGAAACACCATATATTTT.

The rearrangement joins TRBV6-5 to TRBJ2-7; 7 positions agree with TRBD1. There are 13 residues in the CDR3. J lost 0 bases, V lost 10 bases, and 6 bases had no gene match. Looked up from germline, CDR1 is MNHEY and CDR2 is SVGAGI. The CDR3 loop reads CATSGTVSYEQYF. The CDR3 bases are TGTGCCACCTCTGGGACAGTCTCCTACGAGCAGTACTTC.

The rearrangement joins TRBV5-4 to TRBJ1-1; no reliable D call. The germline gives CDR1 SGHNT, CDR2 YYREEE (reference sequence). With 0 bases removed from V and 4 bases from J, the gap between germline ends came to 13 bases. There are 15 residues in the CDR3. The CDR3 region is CASSLGGGGPTEAFF. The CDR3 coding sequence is TGTGCCAGCAGCTTGGGGGGTGGAGGCCCCACTGAAGCTTTCTTT.

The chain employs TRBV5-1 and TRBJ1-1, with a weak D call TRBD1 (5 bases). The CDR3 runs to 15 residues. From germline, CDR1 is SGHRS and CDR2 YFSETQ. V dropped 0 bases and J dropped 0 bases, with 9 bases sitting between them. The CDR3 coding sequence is TGCGCCAGCAGCTTGGCGGGGGGATTGAACACTGAAGCTTTCTTT. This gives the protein CASSLAGGLNTEAFF.

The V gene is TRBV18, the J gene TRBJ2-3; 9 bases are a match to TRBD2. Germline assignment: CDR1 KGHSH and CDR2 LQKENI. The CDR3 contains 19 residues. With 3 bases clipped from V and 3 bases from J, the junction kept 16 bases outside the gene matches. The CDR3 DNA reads TGTGCCAGCTCACCGGAGGAGCGACTCGCGGGGGGGTGGACAGATACGCAGTATTTT. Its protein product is CASSPEERLAGGWTDTQYF.

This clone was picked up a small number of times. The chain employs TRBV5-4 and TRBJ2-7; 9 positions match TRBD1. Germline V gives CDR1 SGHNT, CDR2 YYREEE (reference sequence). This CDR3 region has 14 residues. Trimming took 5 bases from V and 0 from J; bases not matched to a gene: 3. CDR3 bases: TGTGCCAGCAGTCGGGACAGGGCCTCCTACGAGCAGTACTTC. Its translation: CASSRDRASYEQYF.

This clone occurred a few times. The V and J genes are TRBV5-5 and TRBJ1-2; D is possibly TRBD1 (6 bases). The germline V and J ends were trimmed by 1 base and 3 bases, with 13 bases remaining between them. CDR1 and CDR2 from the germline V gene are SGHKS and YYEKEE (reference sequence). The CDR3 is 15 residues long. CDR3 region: CASSLRWGGDYGYTF. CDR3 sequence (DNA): TGTGCCAGCAGCTTGCGTTGGGGGGGCGACTATGGCTACACCTTC.

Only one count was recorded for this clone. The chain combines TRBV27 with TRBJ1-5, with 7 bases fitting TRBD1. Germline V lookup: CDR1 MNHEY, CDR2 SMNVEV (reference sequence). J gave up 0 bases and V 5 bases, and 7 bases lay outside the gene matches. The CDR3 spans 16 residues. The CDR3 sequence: CASSEDRRYSNQPQHF. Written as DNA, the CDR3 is TGTGCCAGCAGTGAGGACAGGCGTTATAGCAATCAGCCCCAGCATTTT.

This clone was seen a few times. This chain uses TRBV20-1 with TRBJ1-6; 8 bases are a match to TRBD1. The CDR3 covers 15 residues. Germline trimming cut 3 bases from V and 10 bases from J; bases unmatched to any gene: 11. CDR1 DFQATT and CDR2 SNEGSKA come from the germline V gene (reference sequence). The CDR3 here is CSASAQTGAWSPLHF. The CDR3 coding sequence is TGCAGTGCTAGTGCCCAGACAGGGGCATGGTCACCCCTCCACTTT.

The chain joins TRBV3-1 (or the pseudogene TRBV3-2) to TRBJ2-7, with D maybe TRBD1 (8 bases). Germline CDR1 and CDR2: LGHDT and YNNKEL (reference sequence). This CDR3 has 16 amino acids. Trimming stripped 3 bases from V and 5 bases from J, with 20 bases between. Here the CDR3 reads CASSQGGFRGLHEQYF. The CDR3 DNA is TGTGCCAGCAGCCAGGGAGGGTTCAGGGGGCTCCACGAGCAGTACTTC.

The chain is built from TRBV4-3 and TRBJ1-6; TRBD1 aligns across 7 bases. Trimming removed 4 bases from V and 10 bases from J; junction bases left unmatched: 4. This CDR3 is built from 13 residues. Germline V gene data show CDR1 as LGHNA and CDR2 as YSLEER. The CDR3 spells CASSLTGRSPLHF. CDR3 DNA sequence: TGCGCCAGCAGCCTGACAGGGCGCTCACCCCTCCACTTT.

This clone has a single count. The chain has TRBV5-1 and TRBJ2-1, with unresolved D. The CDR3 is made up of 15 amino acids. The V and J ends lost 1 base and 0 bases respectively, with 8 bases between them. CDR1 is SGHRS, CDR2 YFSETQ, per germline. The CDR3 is CASSLTPGSYNEQFF. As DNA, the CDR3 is TGCGCCAGCAGCTTGACTCCGGGCTCCTACAATGAGCAGTTCTTC.

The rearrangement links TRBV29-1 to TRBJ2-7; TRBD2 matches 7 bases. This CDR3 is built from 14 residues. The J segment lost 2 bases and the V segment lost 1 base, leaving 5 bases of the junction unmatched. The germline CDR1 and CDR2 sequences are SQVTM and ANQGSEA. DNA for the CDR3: TGCAGCGTTGAAGTCGGGGGGAAACCCTACGAGCAGTACTTC. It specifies CSVEVGGKPYEQYF.

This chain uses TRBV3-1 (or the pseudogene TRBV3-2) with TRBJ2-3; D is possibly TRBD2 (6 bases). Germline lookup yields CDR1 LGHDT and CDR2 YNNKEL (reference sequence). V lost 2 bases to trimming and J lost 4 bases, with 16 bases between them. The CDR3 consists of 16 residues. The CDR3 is CASSQWGEDSADTQYF. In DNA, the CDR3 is TGTGCCAGCAGCCAATGGGGGGAGGACTCCGCAGATACGCAGTATTTT.

For the CDR3, the DNA is TGTGCCAGCAGCTTAGATTTGGGGCAGAGCGGCTACACCTTC. It is translated as CASSLDLGQSGYTF. J is TRBJ1-2 and V is TRBV7-2, with a weak D call TRBD1 (5 bases). Germline V gene sequence: CDR1 SGHTA, CDR2 FQGNSA. Trimming removed 1 base from V and 8 bases from J, with 14 bases in between. The CDR3 is 14 residues long.

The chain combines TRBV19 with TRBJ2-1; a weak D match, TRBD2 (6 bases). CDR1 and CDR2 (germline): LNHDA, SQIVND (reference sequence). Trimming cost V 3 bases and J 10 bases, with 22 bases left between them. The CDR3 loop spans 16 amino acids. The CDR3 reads CASSISPGVSVGEQFF. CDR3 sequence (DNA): TGTGCCAGTAGTATCTCCCCGGGGGTCTCGGTAGGAGAGCAGTTCTTC.

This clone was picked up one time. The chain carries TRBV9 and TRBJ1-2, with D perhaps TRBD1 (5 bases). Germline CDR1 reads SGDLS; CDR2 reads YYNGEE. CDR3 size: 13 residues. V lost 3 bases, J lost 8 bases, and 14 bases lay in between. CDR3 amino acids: CASSGGLEGGYTF. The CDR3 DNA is TGTGCCAGCAGCGGGGGCCTCGAAGGGGGCTACACCTTC. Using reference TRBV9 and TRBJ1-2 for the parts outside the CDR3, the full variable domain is DSGVTQTPKHLITATGQRVTLRCSPRSGDLSVYWYQQSLDQGLQFLIQYYNGEERAKGNILERFSAQQFPDLHSELNLSSLELGDSALYFCASSGGLEGGYTFGSGTRLTVV.

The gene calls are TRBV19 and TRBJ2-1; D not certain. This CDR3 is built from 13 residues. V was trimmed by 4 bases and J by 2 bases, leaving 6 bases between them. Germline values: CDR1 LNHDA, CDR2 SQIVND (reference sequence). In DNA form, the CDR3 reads TGTGCCAGTAGTAGCGGCCCCTACAATGAGCAGTTCTTC. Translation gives CASSSGPYNEQFF. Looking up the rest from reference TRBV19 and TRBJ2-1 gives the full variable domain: DGGITQSPKYLFRKEGQNVTLSCEQNLNHDAMYWYRQDPGQGLRLIYYSQIVNDFQKGDIAEGYSVSREKKESFPLTVTSAQKNPTAFYLCASSSGPYNEQFFGPGTRLTVL.